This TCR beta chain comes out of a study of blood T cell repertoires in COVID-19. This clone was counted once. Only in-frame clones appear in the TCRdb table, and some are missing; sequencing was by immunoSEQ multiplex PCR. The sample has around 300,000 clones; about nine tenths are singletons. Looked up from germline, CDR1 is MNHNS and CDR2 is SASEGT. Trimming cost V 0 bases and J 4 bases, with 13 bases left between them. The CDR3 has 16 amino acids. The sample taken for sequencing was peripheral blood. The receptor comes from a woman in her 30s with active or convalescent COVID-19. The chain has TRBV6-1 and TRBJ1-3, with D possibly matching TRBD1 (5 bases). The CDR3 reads CASSEAGGRAGNTIYF. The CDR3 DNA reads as TGTGCCAGCAGTGAAGCGGGCGGCAGGGCGGGAAACACCATATATTTT.